A single sample gave rise to the 2 T cell receptor beta chains below, sequenced in a study of T-cell reconstitution after alpha-beta-depleted transplantation in children. Unique molecular identifiers were incorporated when the TCRbeta library was constructed. TCRdb reprocessed the PCR reads via MiXCR and lists one record per CDR3 protein. Here the sample spans roughly 220,000 distinct CDR3 sequences, about 8.2% being singletons. The source was PBMCs, mostly from graft donor cells, collected 360 days after TCRalphabeta/CD19-depleted stem cell transplant. These receptors were taken from a male patient under 10 years old who had a stem cell transplant for acute myeloid leukemia, so the T cells may come from the graft donor.

This clonotype was detected only a few times. The rearrangement joins TRBV20-1 to TRBJ1-5; D not certain. Germline CDR1 is DFQATT and CDR2 is SNEGSKA (reference sequence). This CDR3 comprises 14 residues. The germline V and J ends were trimmed by 3 bases and 4 bases, with 13 bases remaining between them. The CDR3 loop is CSARMGGGNQPQHF. CDR3 coding DNA: TGCAGTGCTAGGATGGGAGGAGGGAATCAGCCCCAGCATTTT.

This clonotype has a count of ten or more. The V call is TRBV9, the J call TRBJ2-1, with D perhaps matching TRBD2 (5 bases). There are 18 residues in the CDR3. V was shortened by 0 bases and J by 4 bases, with 20 bases between the two germline ends. Germline CDR1 is SGDLS and CDR2 is YYNGEE. The CDR3 DNA is TGTGCCAGCAGCGTAGCCGCTGTGGCGGGCGCGCAGTACAATGAGCAGTTCTTC. Protein product: CASSVAAVAGAQYNEQFF.